This is a list of T cell receptor beta chains from one sample in a study of T cell repertoires in cytomegalovirus infection. Their cognate antigens are unknown. TCRdb fed the reads into MiXCR, producing one record per CDR3 protein. The data contain about 700,000 distinct CDR3 sequences, about 33% of them singletons. Sequencing was performed on cultured PBMCs, taken from culture after CMV antigen stimulation. Source of these receptors: a human donor in good health (CMV status not recorded). Some clones in this sample may be carry-over from other donors' samples. CDR3s include the opening cysteine and the closing phenylalanine or tryptophan. A D gene is named only where the DNA matches it firmly. Clone size is stated in some rows and not others, as once, few, many or a class when expanded.

v_call: TRBV7-2; j_call: TRBJ2-3; clone_size: -; d_call: -; cdr3_aa: CASSPTGSQTGTQYF; cdr3_nt: TGTGCCAGCAGCCCCACCGGGTCTCAGACTGGTACGCAGTATTTT
v_call: TRBV7-2; j_call: TRBJ2-2; clone_size: -; d_call: -; cdr3_aa: CASSLTGGAGELFF; cdr3_nt: TGTGCCAGCAGCTTAACCGGAGGGGCCGGGGAGCTGTTTTTT
v_call: TRBV7-2; j_call: TRBJ2-1; clone_size: many; d_call: TRBD2; cdr3_aa: CASSLGGVASGYNEQFF; cdr3_nt: TGTGCCAGCAGCTTAGGTGGTGTGGCTAGCGGATACAATGAGCAGTTCTTC
v_call: TRBV28; j_call: TRBJ2-3; clone_size: -; d_call: -; cdr3_aa: CASSFLRLDGTDTQYF; cdr3_nt: TGTGCCAGCAGTTTTTTGAGGCTAGATGGCACAGATACGCAGTATTTT
v_call: TRBV28; j_call: TRBJ1-4; clone_size: -; d_call: -; cdr3_aa: CASSSPGGSNEKLFF; cdr3_nt: TGTGCCAGCAGTTCCCCGGGAGGATCAAATGAAAAACTGTTTTTT
v_call: TRBV7-2; j_call: TRBJ2-3; clone_size: few; d_call: -; cdr3_aa: CASSPPPGVGDTQYF; cdr3_nt: TGTGCCAGCAGCCCCCCCCCGGGGGTTGGAGATACGCAGTATTTT
v_call: TRBV7-6; j_call: TRBJ1-4; clone_size: many; d_call: -; cdr3_aa: CASSLGVYSEKLFF; cdr3_nt: TGTGCCAGCAGCTTAGGTGTCTACTCGGAAAAACTGTTTTTT
v_call: TRBV18; j_call: TRBJ2-3; clone_size: -; d_call: TRBD2; cdr3_aa: CASSRLAGAKDTQYF; cdr3_nt: TGTGCCAGCTCGCGTCTAGCGGGAGCCAAAGATACGCAGTATTTT
v_call: TRBV6-1; j_call: TRBJ1-1; clone_size: few; d_call: TRBD1; cdr3_aa: CASSPLGQGSEAFF; cdr3_nt: TGTGCCAGCAGCCCCCTGGGACAGGGCAGTGAAGCTTTCTTT
v_call: TRBV11-2; j_call: TRBJ2-3; clone_size: -; d_call: TRBD1; cdr3_aa: CASSFRTGYTDTQYF; cdr3_nt: TGTGCCAGCAGCTTTAGGACAGGTTACACAGATACGCAGTATTTT
v_call: TRBV28; j_call: TRBJ2-3; clone_size: few; d_call: -; cdr3_aa: CASSFPRTDTQYF; cdr3_nt: TGTGCCAGCAGTTTTCCCCGGACAGATACGCAGTATTTT
v_call: TRBV20-1; j_call: TRBJ1-4; clone_size: -; d_call: -; cdr3_aa: CSARTPLNEKLFF; cdr3_nt: TGCAGTGCTAGGACCCCACTTAACGAAAAACTGTTTTTT
v_call: TRBV28; j_call: TRBJ1-5; clone_size: many; d_call: TRBD1; cdr3_aa: CASSLGQGGDYNQPQHF; cdr3_nt: TGTGCCAGCAGTTTAGGCCAGGGGGGAGACTACAATCAGCCCCAGCATTTT
v_call: TRBV14; j_call: TRBJ1-2; clone_size: -; d_call: -; cdr3_aa: CASSQGGPWGYGYTF; cdr3_nt: TGTGCCAGCAGCCAAGGGGGCCCCTGGGGCTATGGCTACACCTTC
v_call: TRBV3-1; j_call: TRBJ2-5; clone_size: -; d_call: -; cdr3_aa: CASSQNQGETQYF; cdr3_nt: TGTGCCAGCAGCCAAAATCAGGGAGAGACCCAGTACTTC
v_call: TRBV7-9; j_call: TRBJ2-1; clone_size: -; d_call: TRBD1; cdr3_aa: CASSLVQGARDEQFF; cdr3_nt: TGTGCCAGCAGCTTAGTACAGGGGGCTCGGGATGAGCAGTTCTTC
v_call: TRBV18; j_call: TRBJ1-2; clone_size: -; d_call: -; cdr3_aa: CASSIANYGYTF; cdr3_nt: TGTGCCAGCTCAATAGCTAACTATGGCTACACCTTC
v_call: TRBV10-1; j_call: TRBJ2-5; clone_size: -; d_call: -; cdr3_aa: CASSAGRGGTQYF; cdr3_nt: TGCGCCAGCAGTGCCGGGCGAGGTGGGACCCAGTACTTC
v_call: TRBV9; j_call: TRBJ2-1; clone_size: -; d_call: TRBD2; cdr3_aa: CASSVILAGEGEQFF; cdr3_nt: TGTGCCAGCAGCGTTATCCTAGCGGGAGAGGGTGAGCAGTTCTTC
v_call: TRBV4-3; j_call: TRBJ2-1; clone_size: -; d_call: -; cdr3_aa: CASSPSGWGPYNEQFF; cdr3_nt: TGCGCCAGCAGCCCCTCAGGGTGGGGTCCCTACAATGAGCAGTTCTTC
v_call: TRBV7-8; j_call: TRBJ2-3; clone_size: few; d_call: -; cdr3_aa: CASSTADTQYF; cdr3_nt: TGTGCCAGCAGCACAGCGGATACGCAGTATTTT
v_call: TRBV7-9; j_call: TRBJ2-1; clone_size: -; d_call: TRBD1; cdr3_aa: CASSLSQGAFSEQFF; cdr3_nt: TGTGCCAGCAGCTTATCCCAGGGGGCATTCAGTGAGCAGTTCTTC
v_call: TRBV7-2; j_call: TRBJ2-5; clone_size: few; d_call: -; cdr3_aa: CASSLANTLRETQYF; cdr3_nt: TGTGCCAGCAGCTTAGCGAATACCCTGAGAGAGACCCAGTACTTC
v_call: TRBV11-2; j_call: TRBJ1-1; clone_size: -; d_call: -; cdr3_aa: CASSSFVGTEAFF; cdr3_nt: TGTGCCAGCAGCTCTTTCGTGGGCACTGAAGCTTTCTTT
v_call: TRBV4-1; j_call: TRBJ2-3; clone_size: few; d_call: TRBD1; cdr3_aa: CASSHIGGGTDTQYF; cdr3_nt: TGCGCCAGCAGCCACATAGGGGGCGGAACAGATACGCAGTATTTT
v_call: TRBV6-1; j_call: TRBJ2-7; clone_size: few; d_call: -; cdr3_aa: CASRLPPENEQYF; cdr3_nt: TGTGCCAGCAGACTCCCTCCCGAGAACGAGCAGTACTTC
v_call: TRBV7-2; j_call: TRBJ1-2; clone_size: few; d_call: -; cdr3_aa: CASSLGVVSGYTF; cdr3_nt: TGTGCCAGCAGCTTAGGGGTGGTTAGTGGCTACACCTTC
v_call: TRBV12-3/TRBV12-4; j_call: TRBJ2-3; clone_size: -; d_call: -; cdr3_aa: CASTLASWRGTDTQYF; cdr3_nt: TGTGCCAGCACCCTCGCGAGCTGGAGAGGCACAGATACGCAGTATTTT
v_call: TRBV6-1; j_call: TRBJ2-3; clone_size: few; d_call: -; cdr3_aa: CASKEDPLLDTQYF; cdr3_nt: TGTGCCAGCAAAGAGGATCCGCTGTTGGATACGCAGTATTTT
v_call: TRBV12-3/TRBV12-4; j_call: TRBJ2-1; clone_size: -; d_call: TRBD2; cdr3_aa: CASSFSTRLADSYNEQFF; cdr3_nt: TGTGCCAGCAGTTTTTCCACCAGACTAGCGGACTCCTACAATGAGCAGTTCTTC
v_call: TRBV4-1; j_call: TRBJ1-2; clone_size: few; d_call: -; cdr3_aa: CASSQGVPYKNYGYTF; cdr3_nt: TGCGCCAGCAGCCAAGGAGTACCATACAAGAACTATGGCTACACCTTC
v_call: TRBV20-1; j_call: TRBJ2-3; clone_size: -; d_call: -; cdr3_aa: CSAPPQPGPRIQWGTDTQYF; cdr3_nt: TGCAGTGCTCCGCCCCAACCGGGACCCCGGATCCAGTGGGGCACAGATACGCAGTATTTT
v_call: TRBV7-2; j_call: TRBJ2-7; clone_size: few; d_call: TRBD2; cdr3_aa: CASSTQGLAGEEQYF; cdr3_nt: TGTGCCAGCAGCACCCAGGGACTAGCGGGAGAAGAGCAGTACTTC
v_call: TRBV2; j_call: TRBJ1-1; clone_size: -; d_call: TRBD1; cdr3_aa: CASTIRGQYTEAFF; cdr3_nt: TGTGCCAGCACCATAAGGGGACAGTACACTGAAGCTTTCTTT
v_call: TRBV2; j_call: TRBJ2-3; clone_size: -; d_call: TRBD1; cdr3_aa: CASSFTGTGVGTDTQYF; cdr3_nt: TGTGCCAGCAGTTTCACCGGGACAGGGGTCGGCACAGATACGCAGTATTTT
v_call: TRBV20-1; j_call: TRBJ2-3; clone_size: few; d_call: -; cdr3_aa: CSARGGIKADTQYF; cdr3_nt: TGCAGTGCTCGAGGGGGTATCAAGGCAGATACGCAGTATTTT
v_call: TRBV19; j_call: TRBJ1-1; clone_size: -; d_call: -; cdr3_aa: CASKKGGGRITEAFF; cdr3_nt: TGTGCCAGCAAAAAGGGTGGGGGCCGAATTACTGAAGCTTTCTTT
v_call: TRBV7-2; j_call: TRBJ2-5; clone_size: few; d_call: -; cdr3_aa: CASSWDPVGTQYF; cdr3_nt: TGTGCCAGCAGCTGGGATCCCGTGGGGACCCAGTACTTC
v_call: TRBV28; j_call: TRBJ1-2; clone_size: -; d_call: -; cdr3_aa: CASSQSRLWLDTF; cdr3_nt: TGTGCCAGCAGCCAATCCCGCCTATGGCTAGACACCTTC
v_call: TRBV11-2; j_call: TRBJ2-1; clone_size: -; d_call: TRBD2; cdr3_aa: CASSLFAGGSYNEQFF; cdr3_nt: TGTGCCAGCAGCTTATTTGCGGGAGGGTCCTACAATGAGCAGTTCTTC